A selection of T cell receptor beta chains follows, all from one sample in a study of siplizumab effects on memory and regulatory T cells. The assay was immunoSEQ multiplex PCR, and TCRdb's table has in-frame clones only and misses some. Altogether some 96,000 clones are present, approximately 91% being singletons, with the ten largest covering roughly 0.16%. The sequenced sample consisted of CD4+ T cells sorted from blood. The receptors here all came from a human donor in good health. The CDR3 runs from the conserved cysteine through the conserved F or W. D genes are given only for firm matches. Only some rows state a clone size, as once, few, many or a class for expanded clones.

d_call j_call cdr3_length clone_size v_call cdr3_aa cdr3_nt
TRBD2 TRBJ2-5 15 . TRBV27 CASSLAGDPKETQYF TGTGCCAGCAGTTTAGCGGGGGACCCCAAAGAGACCCAGTACTTC
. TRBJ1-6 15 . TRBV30 CAWSVLQGMGSPLHF TGTGCCTGGAGTGTACTCCAGGGGATGGGTTCACCCCTCCACTTT
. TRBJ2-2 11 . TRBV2 CASSESVSLFF TGTGCCAGCAGTGAATCGGTATCGCTGTTTTTT
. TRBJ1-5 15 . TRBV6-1 CASSELRGGNQPQHF TGTGCCAGCAGTGAACTGCGGGGAGGCAATCAGCCCCAGCATTTT
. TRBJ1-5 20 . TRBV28 CASTLAFWDIEKYSNQPQHF TGTGCCAGCACCCTTGCTTTTTGGGACATTGAGAAATATAGCAATCAGCCCCAGCATTTT
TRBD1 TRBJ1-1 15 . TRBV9 CASSSRDRGFAEAFF TGTGCCAGCAGCTCCCGGGACAGGGGCTTCGCTGAAGCTTTCTTT
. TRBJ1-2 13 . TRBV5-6 CASSLGQNYGYTF TGTGCCAGCAGCTTGGGACAGAACTATGGCTACACCTTC
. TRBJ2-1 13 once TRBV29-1 CSVDQRNYNEQFF TGCAGCGTTGACCAACGGAACTACAATGAGCAGTTCTTC
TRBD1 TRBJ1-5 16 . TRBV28 CASMTGTVSPHQPQHF TGTGCCAGCATGACCGGGACAGTCTCCCCCCATCAGCCCCAGCATTTT
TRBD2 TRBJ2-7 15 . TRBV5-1 CASSWGGGGAREQYF TGCGCCAGCAGCTGGGGCGGCGGGGGGGCTCGTGAGCAGTACTTC
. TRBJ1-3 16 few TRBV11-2 CASSFSSGPSGNTIYF TGTGCCAGCAGCTTTTCCAGTGGGCCTTCTGGAAACACCATATATTTT
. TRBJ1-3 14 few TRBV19 CASEGVSSGNTIYF TGTGCCAGTGAAGGGGTGAGCTCTGGAAACACCATATATTTT
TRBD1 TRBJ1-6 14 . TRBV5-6 CASSQGQINSPLHF TGTGCCAGCAGCCAGGGACAGATTAATTCACCCCTCCACTTT
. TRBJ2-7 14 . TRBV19 CASTKRGQSYEQYF TGTGCCAGTACCAAAAGAGGACAGTCCTACGAGCAGTACTTC
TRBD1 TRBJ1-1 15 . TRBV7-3 CASSFQGESRTEAFF TGTGCCAGCAGCTTCCAGGGGGAGAGCCGCACTGAAGCTTTCTTT
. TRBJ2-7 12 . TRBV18 CASSPVLDEQYF TGTGCCAGCTCACCAGTCCTGGACGAGCAGTACTTC
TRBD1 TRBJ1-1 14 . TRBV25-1 CASSGQGGMAEAFF TGTGCCAGCAGTGGACAGGGGGGGATGGCTGAAGCTTTCTTT
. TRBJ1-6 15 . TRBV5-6 CASHRGEGGNSPLHF TGTGCCAGCCACCGAGGGGAGGGCGGCAATTCACCCCTCCACTTT
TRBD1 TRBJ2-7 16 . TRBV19 CASSAKGTASSYEQYF TGTGCCAGTAGTGCCAAAGGGACAGCGAGCTCCTACGAGCAGTACTTC
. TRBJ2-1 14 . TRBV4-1 CASSLLGSYNEQFF TGCGCCAGCAGCCTTCTGGGGTCCTACAATGAGCAGTTCTTC
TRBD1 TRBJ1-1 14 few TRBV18 CASSEGTANTEAFF TGTGCCAGCTCAGAAGGGACAGCGAACACTGAAGCTTTCTTT
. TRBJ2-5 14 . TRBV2 CASSAVGVGATQYF TGTGCCAGCAGTGCCGTGGGGGTCGGTGCGACCCAGTACTTC
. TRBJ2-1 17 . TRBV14 CASSQDWATSLYNEQFF TGTGCCAGCAGCCAAGATTGGGCCACGAGCTTATACAATGAGCAGTTCTTC
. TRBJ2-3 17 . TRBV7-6 CASSLTLRRLGTDTQYF TGTGCCAGCAGCTTAACCCTGAGGAGACTAGGCACAGATACGCAGTATTTT
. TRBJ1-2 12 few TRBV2 CASNLQIGGYTF TGTGCCAGCAATTTGCAGATTGGTGGCTACACCTTC
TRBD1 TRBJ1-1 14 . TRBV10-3 CAIEPNRGSAEAFF TGTGCCATCGAACCTAACAGGGGAAGCGCTGAAGCTTTCTTT
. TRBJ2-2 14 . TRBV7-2 CASTRPRDTGELFF TGTGCCAGCACCCGCCCCAGGGACACCGGGGAGCTGTTTTTT
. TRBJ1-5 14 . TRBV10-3 CAISEWREGQPQHF TGTGCCATCAGTGAGTGGAGGGAGGGGCAGCCCCAGCATTTT
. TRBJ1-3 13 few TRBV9 CASSVTSGNTIYF TGTGCCAGCAGCGTAACCTCTGGAAACACCATATATTTT
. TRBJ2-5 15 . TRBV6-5 CASSYSQGLWETQYF TGTGCCAGCAGTTACTCACAAGGGTTGTGGGAGACCCAGTACTTC
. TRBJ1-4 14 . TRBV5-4 CASSREATNEKLFF TGTGCCAGCTCACGAGAGGCAACTAATGAAAAACTGTTTTTT
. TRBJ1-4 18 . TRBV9 CASSVDRGGAATNEKLFF TGTGCCAGCAGCGTAGACAGAGGGGGGGCCGCAACTAATGAAAAACTGTTTTTT
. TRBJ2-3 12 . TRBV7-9 CASSWTTDTQYF TGTGCCAGCAGCTGGACCACAGATACGCAGTATTTT
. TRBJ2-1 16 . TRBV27 CASASGASPSYNEQFF TGTGCCAGCGCCTCGGGTGCCTCCCCCTCCTACAATGAGCAGTTCTTC
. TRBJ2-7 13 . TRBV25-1 CATHGEASYEQYF TGTGCCACCCACGGAGAGGCCTCCTACGAGCAGTACTTC
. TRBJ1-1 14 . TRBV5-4 CASSFGVSGTEAFF TGTGCCAGCAGCTTCGGGGTAAGTGGTACTGAAGCTTTCTTT
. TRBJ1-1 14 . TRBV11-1 CASSLGTGRTEAFF TGTGCCAGCAGCTTAGGTACGGGGAGGACTGAAGCTTTCTTT
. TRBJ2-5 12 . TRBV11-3 CASSLDRGTQYF TGTGCCAGCAGCTTAGACCGGGGGACCCAGTACTTC
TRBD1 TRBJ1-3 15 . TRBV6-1 CASSDQGAFGNTIYF TGTGCCAGCAGTGATCAGGGGGCTTTTGGAAACACCATATATTTT
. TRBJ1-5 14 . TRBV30 CAWSPGLSNQPQHF TGTGCCTGGAGTCCCGGGCTGAGCAATCAGCCCCAGCATTTT
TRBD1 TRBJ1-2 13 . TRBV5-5 CASSLDRGYGYTF TGTGCCAGCAGCTTGGACAGGGGCTATGGCTACACCTTC
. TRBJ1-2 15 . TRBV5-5 CASSYRRVDSWGYTF TGTGCCAGCAGCTACCGCAGGGTGGACTCTTGGGGCTACACCTTC
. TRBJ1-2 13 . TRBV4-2 CASRPGWLDGYTF TGTGCCAGCCGGCCTGGATGGTTGGATGGCTACACCTTC
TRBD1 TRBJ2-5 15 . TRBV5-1 CASSFPTGPQETQYF TGCGCCAGCAGCTTCCCGACAGGGCCTCAAGAGACCCAGTACTTC
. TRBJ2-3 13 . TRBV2 CASRKTRSDTQYF TGTGCCAGCAGGAAGACTAGGTCAGATACGCAGTATTTT
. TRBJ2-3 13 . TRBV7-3 CASSSQDSGTQYF TGTGCCAGCAGCTCCCAGGACAGCGGTACGCAGTATTTT
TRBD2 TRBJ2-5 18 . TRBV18 CASSPLPRASGAQETQYF TGTGCCAGCTCACCCCTCCCCCGGGCTAGCGGGGCGCAAGAGACCCAGTACTTC